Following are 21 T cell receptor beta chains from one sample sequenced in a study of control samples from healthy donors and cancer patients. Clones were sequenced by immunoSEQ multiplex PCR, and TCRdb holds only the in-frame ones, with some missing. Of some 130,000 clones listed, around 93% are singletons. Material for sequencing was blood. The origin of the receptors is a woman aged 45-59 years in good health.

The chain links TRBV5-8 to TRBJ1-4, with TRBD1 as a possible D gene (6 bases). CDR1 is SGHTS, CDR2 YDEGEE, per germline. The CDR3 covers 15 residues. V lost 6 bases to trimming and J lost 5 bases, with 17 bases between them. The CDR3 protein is CASTPGYRENEKLFF. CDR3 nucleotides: TGTGCCAGCACCCCTGGGTACAGGGAGAATGAAAAACTGTTTTTT.

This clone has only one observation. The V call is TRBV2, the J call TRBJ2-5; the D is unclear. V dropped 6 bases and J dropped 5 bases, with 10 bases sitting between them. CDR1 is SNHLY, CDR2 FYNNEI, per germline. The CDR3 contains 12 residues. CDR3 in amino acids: CASRVLGETQYF. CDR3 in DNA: TGTGCCAGCAGAGTCCTAGGGGAGACCCAGTACTTC. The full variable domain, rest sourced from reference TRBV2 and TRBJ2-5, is EPEVTQTPSHQVTQMGQEVILRCVPISNHLYFYWYRQILGQKVEFLVSFYNNEISEKSEIFDDQFSVERPDGSNFTLKIRSTKLEDSAMYFCASRVLGETQYFGPGTRLLVL.

The DNA for the CDR3 is TGTGCCAGCACCGACAGACCGAACACTGAAGCTTTCTTT. It encodes CASTDRPNTEAFF. The chain couples TRBV6-5 to TRBJ1-1; D might be TRBD1 (5 bases). Trimming took off 7 bases at V and 1 base at J, with 10 bases between the two ends. Germline assignment: CDR1 MNHEY and CDR2 SVGAGI. CDR3 length equals 13 residues.

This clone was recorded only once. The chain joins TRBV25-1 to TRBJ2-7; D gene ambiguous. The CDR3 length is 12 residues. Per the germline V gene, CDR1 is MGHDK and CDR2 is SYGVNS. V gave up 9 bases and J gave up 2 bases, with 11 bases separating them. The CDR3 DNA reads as TGTGCCAGTAGCATAGCCCCCTACGAGCAGTACTTC. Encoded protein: CASSIAPYEQYF.

The CDR3 protein is CATRRDYGYTF. The CDR3 coding sequence is TGTGCCACCCGACGGGACTATGGCTACACCTTC. J is TRBJ1-2 and V is TRBV15; D gene unclear. The CDR3 sequence is 11 residues long. Per germline, CDR1 LNHNV and CDR2 YYDKDF (reference sequence). The V and J ends lost 8 bases and 3 bases respectively, with 7 bases between them.

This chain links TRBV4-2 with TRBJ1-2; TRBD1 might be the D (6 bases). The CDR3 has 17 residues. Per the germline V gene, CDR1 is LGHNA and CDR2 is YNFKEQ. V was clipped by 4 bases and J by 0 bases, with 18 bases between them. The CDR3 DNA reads TGTGCCAGCAGCCCTGGGGGTGACAGGACCTCTAACTATGGCTACACCTTC. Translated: CASSPGGDRTSNYGYTF.

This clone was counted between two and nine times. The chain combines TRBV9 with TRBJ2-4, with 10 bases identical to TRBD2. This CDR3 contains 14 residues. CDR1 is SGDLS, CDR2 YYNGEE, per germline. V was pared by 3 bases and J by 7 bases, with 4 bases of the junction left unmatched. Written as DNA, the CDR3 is TGTGCCAGCAGCGGCGGACTAGCGGCGAACATTCAGTACTTC. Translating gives CASSGGLAANIQYF.

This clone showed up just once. The CDR3 coding sequence is TGTGCCAGCAGCTTAGTTGGGACAGGAGTAGTAAGGGTGGATGGCTACACCTTC. This gives the protein CASSLVGTGVVRVDGYTF. This rearrangement joins TRBV7-8 to TRBJ1-2; TRBD1 agrees at 8 bases. Trimming at V came to 1 base and at J to 6 bases, leaving 16 bases not matched to a gene. The germline gives CDR1 SGHVS, CDR2 FQNEAQ. The CDR3 is 18 residues long.

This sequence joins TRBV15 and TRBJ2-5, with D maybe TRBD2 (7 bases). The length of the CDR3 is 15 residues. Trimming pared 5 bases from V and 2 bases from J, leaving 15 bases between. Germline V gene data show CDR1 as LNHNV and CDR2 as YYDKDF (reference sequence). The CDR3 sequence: CATSSTRGGQETQYF. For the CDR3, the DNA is TGTGCCACCAGCTCGACAAGGGGGGGACAAGAGACCCAGTACTTC.

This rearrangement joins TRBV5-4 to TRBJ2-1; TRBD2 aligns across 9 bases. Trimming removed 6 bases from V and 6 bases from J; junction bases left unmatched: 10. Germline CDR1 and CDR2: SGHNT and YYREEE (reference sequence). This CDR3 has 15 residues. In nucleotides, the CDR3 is TGTGCCAGCACCGAAGGACTAGCGCCCCTCAATGAGCAGTTCTTC. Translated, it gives CASTEGLAPLNEQFF.

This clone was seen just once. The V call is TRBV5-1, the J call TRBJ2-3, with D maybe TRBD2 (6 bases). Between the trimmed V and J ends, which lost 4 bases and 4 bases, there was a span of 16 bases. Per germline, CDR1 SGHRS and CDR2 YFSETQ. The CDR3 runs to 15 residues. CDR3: CASSPRAGKPDTQYF. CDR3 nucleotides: TGCGCCAGCAGCCCCAGGGCGGGGAAGCCAGATACGCAGTATTTT.

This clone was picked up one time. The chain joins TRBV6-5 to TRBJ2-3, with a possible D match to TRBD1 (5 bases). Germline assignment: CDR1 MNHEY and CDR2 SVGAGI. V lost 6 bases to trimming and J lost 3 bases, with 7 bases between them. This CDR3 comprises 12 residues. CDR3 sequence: CASSPGTDTQYF. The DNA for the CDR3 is TGTGCCAGCAGCCCAGGGACAGATACGCAGTATTTT.

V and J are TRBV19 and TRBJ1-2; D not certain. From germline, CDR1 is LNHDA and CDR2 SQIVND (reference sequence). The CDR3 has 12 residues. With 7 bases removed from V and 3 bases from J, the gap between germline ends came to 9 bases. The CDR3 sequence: CASTGNYYGYTF. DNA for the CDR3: TGTGCCAGTACGGGGAATTACTATGGCTACACCTTC.

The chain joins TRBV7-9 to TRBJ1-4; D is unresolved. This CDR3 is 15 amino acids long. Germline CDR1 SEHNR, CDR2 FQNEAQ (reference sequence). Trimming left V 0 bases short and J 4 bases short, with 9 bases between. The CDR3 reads CASSLARGFNEKLFF. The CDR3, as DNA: TGTGCCAGCAGCTTAGCGCGTGGGTTTAATGAAAAACTGTTTTTT.

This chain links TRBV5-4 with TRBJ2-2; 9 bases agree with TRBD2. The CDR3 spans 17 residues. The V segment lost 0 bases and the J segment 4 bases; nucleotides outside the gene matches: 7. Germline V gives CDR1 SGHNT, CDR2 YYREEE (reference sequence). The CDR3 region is CASSLESSGASTGELFF. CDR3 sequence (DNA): TGTGCCAGCAGCTTGGAGTCTAGCGGGGCGTCCACCGGGGAGCTGTTTTTT.

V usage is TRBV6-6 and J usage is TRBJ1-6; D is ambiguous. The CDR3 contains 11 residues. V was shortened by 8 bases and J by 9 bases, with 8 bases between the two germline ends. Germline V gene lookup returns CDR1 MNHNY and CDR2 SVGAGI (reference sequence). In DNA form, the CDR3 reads TGTGCCAGCTCGGACGTTTCACCCCTCCACTTT. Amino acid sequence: CASSDVSPLHF.

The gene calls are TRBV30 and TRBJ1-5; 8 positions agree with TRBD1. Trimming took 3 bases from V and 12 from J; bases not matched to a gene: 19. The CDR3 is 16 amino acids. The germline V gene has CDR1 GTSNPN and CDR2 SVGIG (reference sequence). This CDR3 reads CAWRTPQGAKEEIQHF. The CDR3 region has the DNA TGTGCCTGGAGGACTCCTCAGGGGGCAAAGGAAGAAATCCAGCATTTT.

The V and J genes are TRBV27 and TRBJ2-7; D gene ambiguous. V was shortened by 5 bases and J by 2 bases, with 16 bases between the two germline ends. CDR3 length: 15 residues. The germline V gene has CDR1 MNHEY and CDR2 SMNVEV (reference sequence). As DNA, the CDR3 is TGTGCCAGCAGTCTAGGGCGAAGGGTCCCCTACGAGCAGTACTTC. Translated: CASSLGRRVPYEQYF.

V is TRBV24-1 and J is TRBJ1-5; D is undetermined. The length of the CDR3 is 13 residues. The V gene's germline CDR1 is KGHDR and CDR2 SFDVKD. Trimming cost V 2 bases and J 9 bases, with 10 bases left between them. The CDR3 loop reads CATSDSRLGPQHF. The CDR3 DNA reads TGTGCCACCAGTGATTCACGATTAGGGCCCCAGCATTTT.

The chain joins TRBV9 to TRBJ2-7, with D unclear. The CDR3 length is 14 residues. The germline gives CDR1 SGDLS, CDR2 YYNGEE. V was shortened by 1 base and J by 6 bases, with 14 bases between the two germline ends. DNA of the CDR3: TGTGCCAGCAGCGTAACGGCCGGGTTAGGCGAGCAGTACTTC. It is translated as CASSVTAGLGEQYF.

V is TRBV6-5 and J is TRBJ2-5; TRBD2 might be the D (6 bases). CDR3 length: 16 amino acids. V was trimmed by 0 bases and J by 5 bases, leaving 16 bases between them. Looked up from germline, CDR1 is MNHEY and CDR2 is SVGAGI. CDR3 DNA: TGTGCCAGCAGTTACTCGTCCAAGGGTGGGAGGGAGACCCAGTACTTC. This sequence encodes CASSYSSKGGRETQYF.